This T cell receptor beta chain was captured by sequencing in a study of vaccination effects on CD4 cells after COVID-19. In the study overall: Each participant was administered two doses of either the BNT162b2 or the mRNA-1273 vaccine. Overall study results and limits: Convalescent patients in the study were few, and early post-infection timepoints were absent.

Only in-frame clones appear in the TCRdb table, and some are missing; sequencing was by immunoSEQ multiplex PCR. The sample has 20,000 to 25,000 clones, 65% to 80% seen once. This clone was seen more than once but under ten times. The antigen is undetermined. ViraFEST used viral peptide pools to expand antigen-specific CD4+ T cells before sequencing. Cells that had been cultured for nine to eleven days were the source of isolated CD4+ T cells. Vaccinated recipients, who were negative for nucleocapsid antibodies, had no history of SARS-CoV-2 infection. PBMC cultures contained over 1.5 million cells per well, approximately 10 IU/ml IL-2 and about 9.7 ug/ml peptides. IL-2 medium took the place of half the medium on both days 3 and 7. V lost 6 bases and J lost 1, with 13 bases in between. CDR1 is MNHEY and CDR2 is SVGAGI in the germline V gene. The CDR3 sequence is 14 residues long.

Material: CD4+ T cells from PBMCs cultured with HCoV-NL63 spike peptides, obtained before COVID-19 vaccination. The chain employs TRBV6-5 and TRBJ2-7; D remains ambiguous. The receptor was derived from a human donor who received a COVID-19 vaccine. As DNA, the CDR3 is TGTGCCAGCAGGCAAACAGTTTTTTCCTACGAGCAGTACTTC. Protein: CASRQTVFSYEQYF.